One TCR beta chain is described in this entry. Its antigen is unknown. This specimen comes from a study of long-term antiretroviral therapy in people with HIV. Across the whole study: The immediate-ART recommendation dates to 2015, and the earliest samples predate it by about a decade. Whole-study results and caveats: Post-ART samples showed increased diversity that remained below transplant donor control levels. Across all time points, the repertoire was dominated by clones that expanded before ART.

Survey-level resolution applied to immunoSEQ assay v3.0. The method was immunoSEQ multiplex PCR; TCRdb's version includes in-frame clones alone and lacks a portion of them. The table has tens of thousands of clones, less than 90% seen once; the top ten hold almost 7.5%. V shed 5 bases, J shed 3 bases, and the junction held 7 bases outside the gene matches. This CDR3 contains 15 residues. CDR1 SGHAT and CDR2 FQNNGV come from the germline V gene. The material sequenced was unsorted PBMCs, taken around 5 years before starting antiretroviral therapy. The sequence came from a man aged 45-60 years with HIV. This rearrangement joins TRBV11-2 to TRBJ2-1; TRBD1 matches at 7 bases. CDR3 in DNA: TGTGCCAGCAGCCTGGCCGGGGACAGCTACAATGAGCAGTTCTTC. Translating gives CASSLAGDSYNEQFF. Filled out from reference TRBV11-2 and TRBJ2-1, the complete variable domain reads EAGVAQSPRYKIIEKRQSVAFWCNPISGHATLYWYQQILGQGPKLLIQFQNNGVVDDSQLPKDRFSAERLKGVDSTLKIQPAKLEDSAVYLCASSLAGDSYNEQFFGPGTRLTVL.